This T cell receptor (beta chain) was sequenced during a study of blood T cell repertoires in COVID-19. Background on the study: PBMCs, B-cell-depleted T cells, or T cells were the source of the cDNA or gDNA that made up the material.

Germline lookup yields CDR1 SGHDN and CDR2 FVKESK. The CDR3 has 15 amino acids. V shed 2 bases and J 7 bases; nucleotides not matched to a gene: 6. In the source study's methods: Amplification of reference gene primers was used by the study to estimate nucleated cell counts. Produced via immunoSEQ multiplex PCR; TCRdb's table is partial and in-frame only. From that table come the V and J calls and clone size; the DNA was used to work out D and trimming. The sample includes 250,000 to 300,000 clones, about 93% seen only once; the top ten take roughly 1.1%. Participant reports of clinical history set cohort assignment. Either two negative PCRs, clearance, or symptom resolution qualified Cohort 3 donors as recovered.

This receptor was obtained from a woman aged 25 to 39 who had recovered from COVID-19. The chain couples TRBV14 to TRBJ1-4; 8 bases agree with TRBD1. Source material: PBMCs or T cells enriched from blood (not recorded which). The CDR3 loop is CASSQKTGEGEKLFF. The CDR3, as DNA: TGTGCCAGCAGCCAAAAGACAGGGGAGGGTGAAAAACTGTTTTTT.